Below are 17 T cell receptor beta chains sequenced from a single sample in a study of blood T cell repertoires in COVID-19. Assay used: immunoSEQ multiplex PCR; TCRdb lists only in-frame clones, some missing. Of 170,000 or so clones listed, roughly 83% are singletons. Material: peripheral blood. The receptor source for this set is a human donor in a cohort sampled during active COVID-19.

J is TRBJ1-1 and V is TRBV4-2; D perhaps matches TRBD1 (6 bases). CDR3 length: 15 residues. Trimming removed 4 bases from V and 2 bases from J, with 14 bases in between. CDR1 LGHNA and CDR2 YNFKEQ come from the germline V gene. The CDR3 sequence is CASSPETGFNTEAFF. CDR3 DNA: TGTGCCAGCAGCCCCGAGACAGGATTTAACACTGAAGCTTTCTTT.

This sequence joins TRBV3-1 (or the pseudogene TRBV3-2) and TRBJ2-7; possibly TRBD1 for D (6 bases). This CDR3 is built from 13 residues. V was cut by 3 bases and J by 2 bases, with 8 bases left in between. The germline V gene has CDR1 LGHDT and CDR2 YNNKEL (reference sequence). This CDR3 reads CASSHGQPYEQYF. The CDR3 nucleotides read TGTGCCAGCAGCCACGGACAGCCCTACGAGCAGTACTTC.

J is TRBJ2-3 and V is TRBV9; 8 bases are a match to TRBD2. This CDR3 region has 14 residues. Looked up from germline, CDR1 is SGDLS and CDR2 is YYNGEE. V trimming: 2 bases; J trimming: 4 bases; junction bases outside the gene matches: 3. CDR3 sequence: CASSVSGKADTQYF. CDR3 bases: TGTGCCAGCAGCGTTAGCGGGAAGGCAGATACGCAGTATTTT.

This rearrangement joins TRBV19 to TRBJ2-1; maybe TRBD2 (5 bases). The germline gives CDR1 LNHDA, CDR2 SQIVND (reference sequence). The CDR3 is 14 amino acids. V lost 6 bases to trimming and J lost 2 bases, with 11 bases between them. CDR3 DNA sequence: TGTGCCAGTAGGACGGGGAGTACCTACAATGAGCAGTTCTTC. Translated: CASRTGSTYNEQFF.

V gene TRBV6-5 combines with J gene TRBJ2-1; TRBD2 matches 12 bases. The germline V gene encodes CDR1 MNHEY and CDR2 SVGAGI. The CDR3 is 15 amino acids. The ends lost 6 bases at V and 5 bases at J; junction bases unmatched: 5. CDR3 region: CASSRTSGNNNEQFF. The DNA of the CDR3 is TGTGCCAGCAGCCGGACTAGCGGGAACAACAATGAGCAGTTCTTC.

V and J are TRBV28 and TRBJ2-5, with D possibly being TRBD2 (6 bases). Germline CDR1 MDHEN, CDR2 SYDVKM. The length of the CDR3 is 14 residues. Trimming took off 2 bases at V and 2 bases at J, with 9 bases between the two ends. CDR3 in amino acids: CASSLQGGQETQYF. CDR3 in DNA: TGTGCCAGCAGTTTACAGGGAGGACAAGAGACCCAGTACTTC.

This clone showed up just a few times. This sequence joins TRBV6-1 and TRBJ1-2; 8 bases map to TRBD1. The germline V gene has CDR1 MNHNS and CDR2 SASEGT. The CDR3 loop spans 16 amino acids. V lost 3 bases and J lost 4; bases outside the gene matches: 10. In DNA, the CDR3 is TGTGCCAGCAGTGAGGGCCGACAGGGGCTCGGCTATGGCTACACCTTC. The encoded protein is CASSEGRQGLGYGYTF.

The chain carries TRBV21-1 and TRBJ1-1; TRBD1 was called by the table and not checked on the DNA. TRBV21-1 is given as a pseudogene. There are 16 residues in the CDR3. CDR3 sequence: CASSKTGGASHTEAFF. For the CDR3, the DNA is TGTGCCAGCAGCAAAACAGGTGGAGCCAGCCACACTGAAGCTTTCTTT.

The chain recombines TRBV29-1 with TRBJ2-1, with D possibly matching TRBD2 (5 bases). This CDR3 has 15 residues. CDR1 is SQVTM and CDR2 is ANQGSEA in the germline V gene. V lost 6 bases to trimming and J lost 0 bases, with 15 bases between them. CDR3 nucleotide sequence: TGCAGCGTCGCTTCCGGACTGAGCTCCTACAATGAGCAGTTCTTC. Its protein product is CSVASGLSSYNEQFF.

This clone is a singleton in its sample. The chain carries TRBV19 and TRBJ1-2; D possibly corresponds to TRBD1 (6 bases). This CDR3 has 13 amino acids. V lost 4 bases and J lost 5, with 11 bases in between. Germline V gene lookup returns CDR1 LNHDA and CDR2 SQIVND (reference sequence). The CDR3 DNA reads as TGTGCCAGTAGTACCCGGACAGCTTATGGCTACACCTTC. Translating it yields CASSTRTAYGYTF.

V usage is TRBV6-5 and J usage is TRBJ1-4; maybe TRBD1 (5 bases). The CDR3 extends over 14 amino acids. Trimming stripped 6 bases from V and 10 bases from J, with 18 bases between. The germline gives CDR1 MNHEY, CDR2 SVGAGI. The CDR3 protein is CASSAPSGGGKLFF. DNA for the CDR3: TGTGCCAGCAGCGCCCCGAGCGGGGGAGGAAAACTGTTTTTT.

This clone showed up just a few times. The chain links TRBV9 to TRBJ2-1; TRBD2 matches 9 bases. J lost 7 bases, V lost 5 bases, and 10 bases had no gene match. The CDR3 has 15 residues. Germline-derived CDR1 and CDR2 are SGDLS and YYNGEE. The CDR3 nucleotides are TGTGCCAGCAGTGTTCCGGGACTAGCCGGTAATGAGCAGTTCTTC. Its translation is CASSVPGLAGNEQFF.

CDR3 loop: CASSFEGLNQPQHF. CDR3 bases: TGTGCCAGCAGCTTTGAGGGACTCAATCAGCCCCAGCATTTT. The J gene is TRBJ1-5, the V gene TRBV7-2, with D possibly TRBD1 on 5 matching bases. V lost 3 bases to trimming and J lost 3 bases, with 9 bases between them. The V gene's germline CDR1 is SGHTA and CDR2 FQGNSA. The CDR3 has 14 residues.

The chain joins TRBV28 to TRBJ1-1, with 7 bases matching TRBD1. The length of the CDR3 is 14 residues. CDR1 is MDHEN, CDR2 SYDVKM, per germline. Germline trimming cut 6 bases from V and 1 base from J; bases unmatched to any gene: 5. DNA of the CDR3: TGTGCCAGCAGGCCCCCAGGGGGGAACACTGAAGCTTTCTTT. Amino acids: CASRPPGGNTEAFF.

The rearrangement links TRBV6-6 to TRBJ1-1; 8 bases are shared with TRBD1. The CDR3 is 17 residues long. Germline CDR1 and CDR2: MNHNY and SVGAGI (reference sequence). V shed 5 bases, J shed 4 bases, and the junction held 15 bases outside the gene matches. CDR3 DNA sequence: TGTGCCAGCAGTCGGCCTCTTACACAGGGGGGTAGCACTGAAGCTTTCTTT. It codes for CASSRPLTQGGSTEAFF.

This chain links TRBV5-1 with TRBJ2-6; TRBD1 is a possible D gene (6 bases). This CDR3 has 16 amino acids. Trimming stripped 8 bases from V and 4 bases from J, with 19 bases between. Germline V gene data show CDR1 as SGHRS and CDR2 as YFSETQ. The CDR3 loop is CASGPGHLQGANVLTF. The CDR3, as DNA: TGCGCCAGTGGTCCGGGACACCTCCAGGGGGCCAACGTCCTGACTTTC.

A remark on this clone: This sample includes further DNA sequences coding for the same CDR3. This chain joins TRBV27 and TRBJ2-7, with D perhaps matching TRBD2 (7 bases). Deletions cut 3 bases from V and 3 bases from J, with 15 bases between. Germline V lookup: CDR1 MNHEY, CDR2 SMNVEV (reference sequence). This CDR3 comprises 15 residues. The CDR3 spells CASSLSGGQFYEQYF. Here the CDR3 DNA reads TGTGCCAGCAGTTTGTCCGGGGGGCAATTCTACGAGCAGTACTTC.